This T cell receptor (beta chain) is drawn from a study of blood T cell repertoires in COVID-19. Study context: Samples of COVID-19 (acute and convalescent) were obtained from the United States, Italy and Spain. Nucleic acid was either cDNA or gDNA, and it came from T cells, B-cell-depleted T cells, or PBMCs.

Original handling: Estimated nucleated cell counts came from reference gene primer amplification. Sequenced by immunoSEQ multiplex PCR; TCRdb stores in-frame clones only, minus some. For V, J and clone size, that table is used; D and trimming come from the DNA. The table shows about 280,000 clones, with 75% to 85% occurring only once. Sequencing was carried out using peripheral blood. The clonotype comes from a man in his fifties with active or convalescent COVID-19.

CDR3 in amino acids: CATRGTGLFTEAFF. The CDR3 DNA sequence: TGTGCCACCAGAGGGACAGGGCTTTTCACTGAAGCTTTCTTT. The chain is built from TRBV24-1 and TRBJ1-1; 9 bases map to TRBD1. V shed 7 bases and J 4 bases; nucleotides not matched to a gene: 6. This CDR3 is built from 14 residues. Looked up from germline, CDR1 is KGHDR and CDR2 is SFDVKD.